A single TCR beta chain is shown here with its context. This CDR3 spans 16 amino acids. The germline V gene encodes CDR1 KGHDR and CDR2 SFDVKD. V shed 8 bases and J shed 2 bases, with 20 bases lying between them. This record comes from a study of blood T cell repertoires in COVID-19. At the level of the study: The origin of the acute and convalescent COVID-19 samples was the United States, Italy and Spain. T cells, B-cell-depleted T cells, or PBMCs supplied cDNA or gDNA.

As originally analysed: Counts of nucleated cells, estimated from reference gene primer amplification, were obtained. TCRdb's copy holds only in-frame clones and misses some; the assay was immunoSEQ multiplex PCR. The V and J calls and clone size come from that table; D and trimming were worked out from the DNA. This table holds 200,000 to 300,000 clones, about 86% found once. This clonotype was sampled from a man younger than 45 with active or convalescent COVID-19. The chain couples TRBV24-1 to TRBJ1-2, with a tentative D call TRBD1 (5 bases). The specimen sequenced was peripheral blood. The chain's CDR3 is CATTPPRTHSNYGYTF. In DNA, the CDR3 is TGTGCCACCACCCCCCCGAGGACACATTCAAACTATGGCTACACCTTC.